The clone carrying this T cell receptor (beta chain) is medium-sized by share. Its antigen is unidentified. CDR1 and CDR2 (germline): MGHRA, YSYEKL. CDR3 length: 14 amino acids. Trimming removed 6 bases from V and 0 bases from J, with 12 bases in between. Artificial thymic organoids aggregated human hematopoietic stem and progenitor cells with human DLL1-expressing MS5 murine stromal cells. Residual T cells were removed by FACS sorting CD34+CD3- progenitor cells before seeding the organoids. Organoid and thymic CD3+TCRαβ+CD8 single positive cells were FACS sorted. The data originate from a study of T cells generated in artificial thymic organoids. Overall study results and limits: In organoid-derived T cells, V gene usage was not skewed. Thymic and blood naive CD8 cells had diversity comparable to organoid-derived ones.

TCRalpha and TCRbeta libraries were amplified separately by semi-nested PCR with TRAC or TRBC reverse primers. RNA input for cDNA ranged from roughly 3.5 to 500 ng. TCRdb reanalysed the 5' RACE reads using MiXCR and keeps one entry per CDR3 protein. The sample yields almost 5,500 distinct CDR3 sequences, about 25% seen once. The chain joins TRBV4-1 to TRBJ2-7; D gene unclear. The origin of this receptor is a human donor who gave cord blood stem cells for thymic organoid culture, a cardiac surgery patient who gave postnatal thymus, or a blood donor (not recorded which). The specimen was naive CD8+ T cells grown in artificial thymic organoids from cord blood stem and progenitor cells. As to subset: CD3+TCRalphabeta+CD8SP T cells; for blood, CD45RO-CCR7+ naive CD8+ T cells. The CDR3 protein is CASSEIGFSYEQYF. The CDR3 region has the DNA TGCGCCAGCAGTGAAATAGGGTTCTCCTACGAGCAGTACTTC.